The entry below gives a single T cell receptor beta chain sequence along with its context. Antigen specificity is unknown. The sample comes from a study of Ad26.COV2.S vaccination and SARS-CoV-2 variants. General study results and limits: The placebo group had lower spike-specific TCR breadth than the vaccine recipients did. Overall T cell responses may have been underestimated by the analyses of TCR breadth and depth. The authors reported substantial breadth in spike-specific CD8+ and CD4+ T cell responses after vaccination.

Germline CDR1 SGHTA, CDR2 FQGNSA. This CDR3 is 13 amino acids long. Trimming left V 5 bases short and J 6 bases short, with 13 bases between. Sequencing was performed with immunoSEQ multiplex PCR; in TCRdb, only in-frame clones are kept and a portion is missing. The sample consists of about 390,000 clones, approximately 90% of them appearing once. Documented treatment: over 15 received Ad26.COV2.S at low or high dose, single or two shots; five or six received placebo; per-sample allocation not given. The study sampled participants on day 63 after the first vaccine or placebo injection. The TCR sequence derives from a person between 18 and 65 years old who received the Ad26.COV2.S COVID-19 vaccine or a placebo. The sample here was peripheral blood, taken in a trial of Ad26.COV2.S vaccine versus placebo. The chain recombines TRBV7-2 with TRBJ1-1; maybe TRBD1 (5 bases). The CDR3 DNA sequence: TGTGCCAGCAGCGGGACGGGTAACCCTGAAGCTTTCTTT. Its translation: CASSGTGNPEAFF.